The entry below gives a single T cell receptor (beta chain) sequence along with its context. These data are taken from a study of cytomegalovirus exposure and HLA in healthy donors. PCR amplification relied on 60 Vbeta primers (plus 13 Jbeta primers). Sequenced by immunoSEQ multiplex PCR; TCRdb stores in-frame clones only, minus some. The sample lists about 140,000 clones, nearly 80% occurring once. The CDR3 length is 19 residues. V lost 4 bases and J lost 5, with 27 bases in between. Germline CDR1 and CDR2: SGDLS and YYNGEE. The V gene is TRBV9, the J gene TRBJ2-2; D is perhaps TRBD1 (6 bases). The receptor's source is a man aged 25-45 years in good health and CMV-seronegative. Sample: PBMCs. CDR3 bases: TGTGCCAGCAGCCCCCGGATGGGGGCCAGGGGAGTAGGAACCGGGGAGCTGTTTTTT. Amino acids: CASSPRMGARGVGTGELFF.